A selection of T cell receptor beta chains follows, all from one sample in a study of vaccination effects on CD4 cells after COVID-19. The method was immunoSEQ multiplex PCR; TCRdb's version includes in-frame clones alone and lacks a portion of them. The repertoire includes some 40,000 clones, around 75% of them detected once, and approximately 33% sits in the top ten. Their target antigens are unknown. Sequenced here: CD4+ T cells from PBMCs cultured with a peptide pool, sampled before COVID-19 vaccination. These receptors came from a human donor who had a prior SARS-CoV-2 infection. Each CDR3 is given with its conserved first and last residue. The order of the fields is J gene, V gene, clone size, D gene, CDR3 protein, CDR3 DNA. The D gene is left open where the match is weak. A row's size may be missing; if present it is once, few, many or a size class.

j_call: TRBJ1-2; v_call: TRBV19; clone_size: -; d_call: TRBD1; cdr3_aa: CASSARDRQSGGYTF; cdr3_nt: TGTGCCAGTAGTGCTAGGGACAGACAATCGGGAGGCTACACCTTC
j_call: TRBJ2-3; v_call: TRBV6-5; clone_size: -; d_call: TRBD1; cdr3_aa: CASSYTLKTGKDTQYF; cdr3_nt: TGTGCCAGCAGTTACACCCTCAAGACAGGGAAGGATACGCAGTATTTT
j_call: TRBJ1-5; v_call: TRBV19; clone_size: -; d_call: -; cdr3_aa: CASSTIRSVYSNQPQHF; cdr3_nt: TGTGCCAGTAGTACGATCAGAAGCGTTTATAGCAATCAGCCCCAGCATTTT
j_call: TRBJ2-5; v_call: TRBV5-5; clone_size: few; d_call: TRBD2; cdr3_aa: CASVPRLAGPVGGETQYF; cdr3_nt: TGTGCCAGCGTACCTCGACTAGCGGGACCAGTGGGGGGAGAGACCCAGTACTTC
j_call: TRBJ1-5; v_call: TRBV5-6; clone_size: -; d_call: TRBD1; cdr3_aa: CASSRGQGGQPQHF; cdr3_nt: TGTGCCAGCAGCCGAGGACAGGGGGGTCAGCCCCAGCATTTT
j_call: TRBJ2-3; v_call: TRBV18; clone_size: -; d_call: -; cdr3_aa: CASSPGQIRSTDTQYF; cdr3_nt: TGTGCCAGCTCCCCCGGACAGATAAGGTCGACAGATACGCAGTATTTT
j_call: TRBJ2-7; v_call: TRBV27; clone_size: -; d_call: -; cdr3_aa: CASSLLIRSHEQYF; cdr3_nt: TGTGCCAGCAGTTTACTAATCCGATCCCACGAGCAGTACTTC
j_call: TRBJ1-2; v_call: TRBV7-2; clone_size: -; d_call: TRBD1; cdr3_aa: CASSSTLGQGWYYGYTF; cdr3_nt: TGTGCCAGCAGCTCAACCCTCGGACAGGGGTGGTACTATGGCTACACCTTC
j_call: TRBJ2-3; v_call: TRBV30; clone_size: once; d_call: -; cdr3_aa: CAWSTPGRFLDTQYF; cdr3_nt: TGTGCCTGGAGCACACCCGGACGATTTCTAGATACGCAGTATTTT
j_call: TRBJ2-7; v_call: TRBV5-4; clone_size: -; d_call: TRBD1; cdr3_aa: CASSRISGTGGYEQYF; cdr3_nt: TGTGCCAGCAGCAGAATCAGCGGGACAGGGGGCTACGAGCAGTACTTC
j_call: TRBJ1-6; v_call: TRBV18; clone_size: -; d_call: -; cdr3_aa: CASSPGVPGVNSPLHF; cdr3_nt: TGTGCCAGCTCACCAGGGGTACCGGGAGTAAATTCACCCCTCCACTTT
j_call: TRBJ2-3; v_call: TRBV7-3; clone_size: -; d_call: -; cdr3_aa: CASSRGMSTDTQYF; cdr3_nt: TGTGCCAGCAGCCGGGGGATGAGCACAGATACGCAGTATTTT
j_call: TRBJ1-2; v_call: TRBV5-5; clone_size: -; d_call: TRBD1; cdr3_aa: CASSRGQGNYGYTF; cdr3_nt: TGTGCCAGCAGTCGCGGACAGGGTAACTATGGCTACACCTTC
j_call: TRBJ2-1; v_call: TRBV29-1; clone_size: few; d_call: -; cdr3_aa: CSVPLLAPNEQFF; cdr3_nt: TGCAGCGTGCCTCTTTTAGCCCCCAATGAGCAGTTCTTC
j_call: TRBJ2-4; v_call: TRBV6-5; clone_size: -; d_call: -; cdr3_aa: CASSYRAGLDIQYF; cdr3_nt: TGTGCCAGCAGTTACCGGGCCGGGTTGGACATTCAGTACTTC
j_call: TRBJ1-2; v_call: TRBV7-2; clone_size: -; d_call: TRBD1; cdr3_aa: CASSTQSGDRNGYTF; cdr3_nt: TGTGCCAGCAGCACCCAAAGTGGGGACAGGAACGGCTACACCTTC
j_call: TRBJ1-5; v_call: TRBV5-1; clone_size: -; d_call: TRBD1; cdr3_aa: CASSWGTGDQPQHF; cdr3_nt: TGCGCCAGCAGCTGGGGGACAGGGGACCAGCCCCAGCATTTT
j_call: TRBJ2-7; v_call: TRBV27; clone_size: -; d_call: -; cdr3_aa: CASSFRENSYEQYF; cdr3_nt: TGTGCCAGCAGTTTTCGGGAAAACTCCTACGAGCAGTACTTC
j_call: TRBJ1-4; v_call: TRBV7-9; clone_size: -; d_call: -; cdr3_aa: CASSLALGDGEKLFF; cdr3_nt: TGTGCCAGCAGCTTAGCGCTTGGGGACGGAGAAAAACTGTTTTTT
j_call: TRBJ1-4; v_call: TRBV6-6; clone_size: -; d_call: -; cdr3_aa: CASSPPGGAWEKLFF; cdr3_nt: TGTGCCAGCAGTCCCCCCGGGGGAGCGTGGGAAAAACTGTTTTTT
j_call: TRBJ2-1; v_call: TRBV5-5; clone_size: -; d_call: -; cdr3_aa: CASSLVEPARGNEQFF; cdr3_nt: TGTGCCAGCAGCTTGGTAGAGCCAGCGAGAGGCAATGAGCAGTTCTTC
j_call: TRBJ2-1; v_call: TRBV7-9; clone_size: -; d_call: TRBD2; cdr3_aa: CASARMGGNEQFF; cdr3_nt: TGTGCCAGCGCCAGAATGGGGGGGAATGAGCAGTTCTTC
j_call: TRBJ2-4; v_call: TRBV9; clone_size: -; d_call: TRBD2; cdr3_aa: CARTGTKPLMDIQYF; cdr3_nt: TGTGCCAGAACCGGGACTAAACCTCTAATGGACATTCAGTACTTC
j_call: TRBJ1-2; v_call: TRBV5-4; clone_size: -; d_call: -; cdr3_aa: CASSLAGTYGYTF; cdr3_nt: TGTGCCAGCAGCTTGGCCGGTACATATGGCTACACCTTC
j_call: TRBJ2-1; v_call: TRBV4-1; clone_size: few; d_call: TRBD2; cdr3_aa: CASSQISGGRNEQFF; cdr3_nt: TGCGCCAGCAGCCAGATTAGCGGGGGGCGAAATGAGCAGTTCTTC
j_call: TRBJ1-1; v_call: TRBV6-5; clone_size: -; d_call: -; cdr3_aa: CASSYSGALNTEAFF; cdr3_nt: TGTGCCAGCAGCTACTCGGGGGCCCTGAACACTGAAGCTTTCTTT
j_call: TRBJ1-1; v_call: TRBV7-2; clone_size: few; d_call: -; cdr3_aa: CASSLVGSANEAFF; cdr3_nt: TGTGCCAGCAGCTTAGTAGGCAGCGCAAATGAAGCTTTCTTT
j_call: TRBJ2-7; v_call: TRBV5-1; clone_size: -; d_call: -; cdr3_aa: CASSLGDGADTATYEQYF; cdr3_nt: TGCGCCAGCAGCTTGGGGGATGGGGCGGACACCGCTACCTACGAGCAGTACTTC
j_call: TRBJ2-1; v_call: TRBV24-1; clone_size: -; d_call: -; cdr3_aa: CATSDLRQNEFF; cdr3_nt: TGTGCCACCAGTGATTTGAGACAGAATGAGTTCTTC
j_call: TRBJ2-1; v_call: TRBV5-1; clone_size: -; d_call: TRBD2; cdr3_aa: CASSFTSGDNEQFF; cdr3_nt: TGCGCCAGCAGCTTCACTAGCGGAGATAATGAGCAGTTCTTC
j_call: TRBJ1-2; v_call: TRBV7-9; clone_size: -; d_call: -; cdr3_aa: CASSKHTNYGYTF; cdr3_nt: TGTGCCAGCAGCAAACATACCAACTATGGCTACACCTTC
j_call: TRBJ2-1; v_call: TRBV5-1; clone_size: -; d_call: TRBD2; cdr3_aa: CASSPGLAGGDEQFF; cdr3_nt: TGCGCCAGCAGCCCTGGACTAGCGGGAGGTGATGAGCAGTTCTTC
j_call: TRBJ1-3; v_call: TRBV3-1/TRBV3-2; clone_size: -; d_call: -; cdr3_aa: CASSRASGNTIYF; cdr3_nt: TGTGCCAGCAGCCGGGCTTCTGGAAACACCATATATTTT
j_call: TRBJ2-7; v_call: TRBV12-3/TRBV12-4; clone_size: -; d_call: TRBD1; cdr3_aa: CASSFQDRDEQYF; cdr3_nt: TGTGCCAGCAGTTTTCAGGACAGGGACGAGCAGTACTTC
j_call: TRBJ2-2; v_call: TRBV6-6; clone_size: -; d_call: -; cdr3_aa: CASKLRDSYTGELFF; cdr3_nt: TGTGCCAGCAAACTTCGGGACTCATACACCGGGGAGCTGTTTTTT
j_call: TRBJ1-1; v_call: TRBV5-1; clone_size: -; d_call: -; cdr3_aa: CASSLAGASWAEAFF; cdr3_nt: TGCGCCAGCAGCTTGGCTGGAGCCTCGTGGGCTGAAGCTTTCTTT
j_call: TRBJ2-7; v_call: TRBV11-2; clone_size: few; d_call: -; cdr3_aa: CASSLFSGNYEQYF; cdr3_nt: TGTGCCAGCAGCTTATTCAGCGGCAACTACGAGCAGTACTTC
j_call: TRBJ2-5; v_call: TRBV5-4; clone_size: -; d_call: -; cdr3_aa: CASSLAGRGQETQYF; cdr3_nt: TGTGCCAGCAGCTTGGCAGGCCGCGGACAAGAGACCCAGTACTTC
j_call: TRBJ1-3; v_call: TRBV3-1/TRBV3-2; clone_size: -; d_call: -; cdr3_aa: CASSQDPRFGNTIYF; cdr3_nt: TGTGCCAGCAGCCAAGACCCCAGGTTTGGAAACACCATATATTTT
j_call: TRBJ2-7; v_call: TRBV15; clone_size: -; d_call: TRBD2; cdr3_aa: CATSRTGREGNEQYF; cdr3_nt: TGTGCCACCAGCAGAACAGGGCGGGAGGGAAACGAGCAGTACTTC
j_call: TRBJ2-7; v_call: TRBV5-1; clone_size: medium-sized; d_call: -; cdr3_aa: CASSLVRQGYSYEQYF; cdr3_nt: TGCGCCAGCAGCTTGGTGCGGCAGGGATACTCCTACGAGCAGTACTTC
j_call: TRBJ2-1; v_call: TRBV19; clone_size: -; d_call: -; cdr3_aa: CASSFREIVKFF; cdr3_nt: TGTGCCAGTAGCTTCAGAGAAATCGTTAAGTTCTTC
j_call: TRBJ2-3; v_call: TRBV18; clone_size: -; d_call: -; cdr3_aa: CASSPALGIGTDTQYF; cdr3_nt: TGTGCCAGCTCACCCGCTTTGGGTATTGGCACAGATACGCAGTATTTT
j_call: TRBJ2-2; v_call: TRBV5-6; clone_size: -; d_call: -; cdr3_aa: CASSLSGVRWGTTGELFF; cdr3_nt: TGTGCCAGCAGCTTAAGTGGGGTCCGGTGGGGTACCACCGGGGAGCTGTTTTTT